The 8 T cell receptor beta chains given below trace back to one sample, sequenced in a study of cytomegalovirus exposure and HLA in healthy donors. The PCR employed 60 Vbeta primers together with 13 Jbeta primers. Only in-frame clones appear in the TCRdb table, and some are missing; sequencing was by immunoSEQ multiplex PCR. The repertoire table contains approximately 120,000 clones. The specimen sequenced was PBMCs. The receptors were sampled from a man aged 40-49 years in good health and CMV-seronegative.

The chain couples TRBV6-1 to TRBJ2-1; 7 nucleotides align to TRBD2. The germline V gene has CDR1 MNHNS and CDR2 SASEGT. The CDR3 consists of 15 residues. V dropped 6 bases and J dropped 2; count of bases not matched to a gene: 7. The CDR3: CASSQRGGTYNEQFF. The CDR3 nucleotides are TGTGCCAGCAGCCAACGGGGAGGGACCTACAATGAGCAGTTCTTC.

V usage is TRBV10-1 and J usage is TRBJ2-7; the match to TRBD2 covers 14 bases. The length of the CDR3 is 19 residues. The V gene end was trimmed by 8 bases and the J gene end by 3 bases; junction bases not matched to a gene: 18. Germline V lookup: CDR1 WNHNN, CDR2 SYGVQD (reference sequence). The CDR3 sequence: CASPEVAGGLAGEGYEQYF. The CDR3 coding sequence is TGCGCCAGCCCCGAAGTAGCTGGGGGACTAGCGGGGGAGGGCTACGAGCAGTACTTC.

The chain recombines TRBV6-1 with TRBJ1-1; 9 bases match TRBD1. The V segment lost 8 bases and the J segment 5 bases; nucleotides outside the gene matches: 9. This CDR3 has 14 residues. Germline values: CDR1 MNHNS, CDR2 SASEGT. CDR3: CASHQQGANTEAFF. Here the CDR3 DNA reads TGTGCCAGCCACCAACAGGGGGCGAATACTGAAGCTTTCTTT.

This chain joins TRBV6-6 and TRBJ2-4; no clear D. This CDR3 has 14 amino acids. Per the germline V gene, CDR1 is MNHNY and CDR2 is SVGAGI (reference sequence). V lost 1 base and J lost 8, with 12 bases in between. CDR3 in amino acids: CASSYLESDDIQYF. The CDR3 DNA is TGTGCCAGCAGTTACTTGGAGTCTGATGACATTCAGTACTTC.

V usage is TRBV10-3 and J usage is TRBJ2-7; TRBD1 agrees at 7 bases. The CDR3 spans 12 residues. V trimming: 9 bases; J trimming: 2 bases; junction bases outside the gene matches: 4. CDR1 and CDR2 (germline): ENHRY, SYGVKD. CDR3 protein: CAIGTAAYEQYF. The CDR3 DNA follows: TGTGCCATAGGGACAGCTGCCTACGAGCAGTACTTC.

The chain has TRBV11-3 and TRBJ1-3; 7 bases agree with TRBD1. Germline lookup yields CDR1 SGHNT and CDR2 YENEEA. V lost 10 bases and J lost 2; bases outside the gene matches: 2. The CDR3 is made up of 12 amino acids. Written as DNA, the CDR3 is TGTGCCATAGGGGGCACTGGAAACACCATATATTTT. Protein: CAIGGTGNTIYF.

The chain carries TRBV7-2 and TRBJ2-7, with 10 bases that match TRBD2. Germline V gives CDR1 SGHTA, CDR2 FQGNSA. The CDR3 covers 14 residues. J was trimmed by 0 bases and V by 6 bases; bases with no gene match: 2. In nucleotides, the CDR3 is TGTGCCAGCAGACGGACTAGCGGCTCCTACGAGCAGTACTTC. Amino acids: CASRRTSGSYEQYF. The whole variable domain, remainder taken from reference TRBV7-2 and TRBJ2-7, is GAGVSQSPSNKVTEKGKDVELRCDPISGHTALYWYRQSLGQGLEFLIYFQGNSAPDKSGLPSDRFSAERTGGSVSTLTIQRTQQEDSAVYLCASRRTSGSYEQYFGPGTRLTVT.

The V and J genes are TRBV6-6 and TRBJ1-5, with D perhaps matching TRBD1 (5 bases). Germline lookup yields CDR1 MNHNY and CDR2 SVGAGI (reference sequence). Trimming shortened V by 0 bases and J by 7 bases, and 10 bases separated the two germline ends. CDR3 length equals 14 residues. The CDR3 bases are TGTGCCAGCAGTTACTCCCCCAGGGCACAGCCCCAGCATTTT. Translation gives CASSYSPRAQPQHF.